The 21 T cell receptor beta chains below come from one sample, sequenced in a study of CD8+CD57+ T cells in acquired aplastic anemia. Genomic DNA, the template, was used for profiling of the TCR beta VDJ and CDR3. MiXCR, run by TCRdb on the reads, gives a single entry per CDR3 protein. The sample lists around 51,000 distinct CDR3 sequences; approximately 78% were seen once. The source material was sorted CD4+, CD8+, or CD8+CD57+ T cells (not recorded which) from PBMCs. The receptors shown here come from a human donor in good health, serving as a control.

This chain connects TRBV2 to TRBJ2-5, with D maybe TRBD2 (5 bases). V lost 8 bases and J 3 bases, leaving 16 bases between the germline ends. Looked up from germline, CDR1 is SNHLY and CDR2 is FYNNEI. This CDR3 comprises 14 residues. This CDR3 reads CASPTETREETQYF. In DNA, the CDR3 is TGTGCCAGCCCCACAGAAACGCGGGAAGAGACCCAGTACTTC.

The chain carries TRBV20-1 and TRBJ2-7, with 7 bases fitting TRBD2. The tail of the sequence fits TRBJ2-1 better, so the J call may be wrong. The length of the CDR3 is 14 residues. In germline, CDR1 is DFQATT, CDR2 SNEGSKA (reference sequence). Here the CDR3 DNA reads TGCAGTGCTAGAGGCGGGGGAGCCTACAATGAGCAGTTCTTC. This translates into CSARGGGAYNEQFF.

The V gene is TRBV25-1, the J gene TRBJ2-1; the D is unclear. The CDR3 contains 15 residues. With 5 bases removed from V and 0 bases from J, the gap between germline ends came to 11 bases. CDR1 and CDR2 from the germline V gene are MGHDK and SYGVNS. CDR3 amino acids: CASSSRLSSYNEQFF. Here the CDR3 DNA reads TGTGCCAGCAGTTCACGGCTGAGCTCCTACAATGAGCAGTTCTTC.

DNA for the CDR3: TGTGCCAGCAGCCAAGATCACCGCAGGAACTACGAGCAGTACTTC. It encodes CASSQDHRRNYEQYF. The chain has TRBV14 and TRBJ2-7; no clear D. V lost 0 bases to trimming and J lost 3 bases, with 12 bases between them. CDR3 length equals 15 residues. The germline CDR1 and CDR2 sequences are SGHDN and FVKESK.

Comment on this clonotype: The germline gene is not matched at one end of the junction; a read error may be the cause. The J gene is TRBJ2-1, the V gene TRBV29-1; maybe TRBD2 (5 bases). The CDR3 length is 14 residues. Germline V CDR1 and CDR2: SQVTM, ANQGSEA. CDR3 nucleotide sequence: TGCAGCGTGCTAGCACCGAAACCCTACAATAAGCAGTTCTTC. Amino acids: CSVLAPKPYNKQFF.

V usage is TRBV20-1 and J usage is TRBJ2-2; D remains ambiguous. The CDR3 covers 15 residues. CDR1 and CDR2 from the germline V gene are DFQATT and SNEGSKA (reference sequence). Trimming removed 3 bases from V and 1 base from J, with 12 bases in between. The DNA for the CDR3 is TGCAGTGCTAGGATCCCACTGGGGAACACCGGGGAGCTGTTTTTT. Protein product: CSARIPLGNTGELFF.

This clonotype came up many times. The rearrangement uses TRBV6-1 and TRBJ2-5; D perhaps matches TRBD1 (6 bases). With 3 bases removed from V and 1 base from J, the gap between germline ends came to 9 bases. This CDR3 has 14 amino acids. Germline V gene lookup returns CDR1 MNHNS and CDR2 SASEGT. The CDR3 DNA follows: TGTGCCAGCAGTGACAGAGGGGGCCAAGAGACCCAGTACTTC. Its translation: CASSDRGGQETQYF.

The J gene is TRBJ1-6, the V gene TRBV19, with a weak D call TRBD1 (5 bases). V lost 9 bases, J lost 9 bases, and 21 bases lay in between. The germline CDR1 and CDR2 sequences are LNHDA and SQIVND (reference sequence). The CDR3 spans 15 residues. This CDR3 reads CASSSDYRSGSPLHF. The CDR3 DNA reads TGTGCCAGCAGTTCCGACTACAGGTCCGGTTCACCCCTCCACTTT.

By share, this clonotype counts as medium-sized (0.01 to 0.1%). The chain combines TRBV7-3 with TRBJ2-5, with 8 bases aligning to TRBD1. Germline assignment: CDR1 SGHTA and CDR2 FQGTGA. The CDR3 consists of 13 residues. After removal of 4 bases from V and 5 bases from J, the junction contained 3 bases not matched to a gene. The DNA of the CDR3 is TGTGCCAGCAGCTCAACAGGGGGTGAGACCCAGTACTTC. This translates into CASSSTGGETQYF.

The genes are TRBV11-1 and TRBJ2-3; D possibly corresponds to TRBD2 (6 bases). Trimming cost V 3 bases and J 7 bases, with 20 bases left between them. Germline V gives CDR1 SGHAT, CDR2 FQDESV (reference sequence). The CDR3 is made up of 16 amino acids. CDR3 sequence reads: CASSFSAGRFTNTQYF. Here the CDR3 DNA reads TGTGCCAGCAGCTTTTCGGCGGGGCGATTCACTAATACGCAGTATTTT.

In this sample, this clonotype turned up a few times. The chain carries TRBV7-6 and TRBJ1-6; 7 bases match TRBD1. Unmatched junction bases numbered 7, after V lost 2 bases and J lost 9 bases. The CDR3 covers 15 residues. In germline, CDR1 is SGHVS, CDR2 FNYEAQ. The CDR3 sequence is CASSLTGEGASPLHF. In DNA form, the CDR3 reads TGTGCCAGCAGCTTAACAGGGGAGGGGGCTTCACCCCTCCACTTT.

V is TRBV10-1 and J is TRBJ1-1; TRBD1 is a possible D gene (5 bases). Germline V gene lookup returns CDR1 WNHNN and CDR2 SYGVQD (reference sequence). The V end lost 0 bases, the J end lost 3 bases, and 14 bases lay between the germline ends. This CDR3 is 16 amino acids long. In DNA form, the CDR3 reads TGCGCCAGCAGTGAGTCCCAGGGACTTTACGACACTGAAGCTTTCTTT. Amino acids: CASSESQGLYDTEAFF.

The table lists this clonotype with a count of one. The chain combines TRBV19 with TRBJ1-1, with a possible D match to TRBD1 (5 bases). This CDR3 contains 14 residues. From germline, CDR1 is LNHDA and CDR2 SQIVND (reference sequence). V was pared by 7 bases and J by 1 base, with 13 bases between. This CDR3 is CASITGTANTEAFF. The CDR3 DNA sequence: TGTGCCAGTATCACCGGGACGGCGAACACTGAAGCTTTCTTT.

This clonotype showed up just a few times. The chain has TRBV2 and TRBJ2-1; possibly TRBD1 or TRBD2 for D (6 bases each). This CDR3 has 13 amino acids. Trimming removed 4 bases at V and 9 bases at J, with 13 bases between. Germline loops: CDR1 SNHLY, CDR2 FYNNEI. CDR3 bases: TGTGCCAGCAGTGGGCAGGGGAGGTCTGAGCAGTTCTTC. The encoded protein is CASSGQGRSEQFF. Combining the CDR3 with reference TRBV2 and TRBJ2-1 gives the whole variable domain EPEVTQTPSHQVTQMGQEVILRCVPISNHLYFYWYRQILGQKVEFLVSFYNNEISEKSEIFDDQFSVERPDGSNFTLKIRSTKLEDSAMYFCASSGQGRSEQFFGPGTRLTVL.

This clonotype turned up a few times. CDR3 residues: CASRGAEAEAFF. The CDR3 DNA sequence: TGTGCCAGCAGGGGGGCAGAAGCTGAAGCTTTCTTT. This chain links TRBV2 with TRBJ1-1; a possible D gene is TRBD1 (6 bases). The CDR3 extends over 12 amino acids. V gave up 6 bases and J gave up 6 bases, with 11 bases separating them. CDR1 and CDR2 from the germline V gene are SNHLY and FYNNEI.

This chain connects TRBV10-3 to TRBJ1-4; TRBD1 matches 7 bases. Germline CDR1 and CDR2: ENHRY and SYGVKD. With 3 bases clipped from V and 5 bases from J, the junction kept 6 bases outside the gene matches. The CDR3 consists of 15 residues. The CDR3 sequence: CAISDGQGVNEKLFF. DNA of the CDR3: TGTGCCATCAGTGATGGGCAGGGGGTCAATGAAAAACTGTTTTTT.

This chain links TRBV2 with TRBJ1-1; TRBD1 aligns across 8 bases. Trimming took 3 bases from V and 5 from J; bases not matched to a gene: 8. Germline lookup yields CDR1 SNHLY and CDR2 FYNNEI. The CDR3 has 15 residues. The CDR3 region has the DNA TGTGCCAGCAGTGAGGCAGGGGGCATGGAGACTGAAGCTTTCTTT. Its protein product is CASSEAGGMETEAFF.

The chain links TRBV2 to TRBJ2-3; a possible D gene is TRBD1 (6 bases). Per germline, CDR1 SNHLY and CDR2 FYNNEI. Trimming removed 4 bases from V and 0 bases from J, with 11 bases in between. The CDR3 runs 15 residues. The chain's CDR3 is CASSAQGISTDTQYF. DNA for the CDR3: TGTGCCAGCAGTGCCCAGGGGATTAGCACAGATACGCAGTATTTT.

This clonotype was observed at least ten times. The chain recombines TRBV30 with TRBJ2-7; D is unresolved. CDR3 size: 11 residues. The V gene's germline CDR1 is GTSNPN and CDR2 SVGIG (reference sequence). The germline V and J ends were trimmed by 0 bases and 6 bases, with 6 bases remaining between them. The CDR3 DNA follows: TGTGCCTGGAGTGTAGGGCTCGAGCAGTACTTC. This sequence encodes CAWSVGLEQYF. Looking up the rest from reference TRBV30 and TRBJ2-7 gives the full variable domain: SQTIHQWPATLVQPVGSPLSLECTVEGTSNPNLYWYRQAAGRGLQLLFYSVGIGQISSEVPQNLSASRPQDRQFILSSKKLLLSDSGFYLCAWSVGLEQYFGPGTRLTVT.

This chain joins TRBV24-1 and TRBJ1-2; D gene unclear. The CDR3 is 13 amino acids. Trimming took 5 bases from V and 0 from J, leaving 6 bases between them. Germline CDR1 KGHDR, CDR2 SFDVKD. The CDR3 nucleotides read TGTGCCACCAGTGCCAGCCCTAACTATGGCTACACCTTC. It yields the protein CATSASPNYGYTF.

The V and J genes are TRBV24-1 and TRBJ2-7; 12 bases align to TRBD1. Germline V gene data show CDR1 as KGHDR and CDR2 as SFDVKD. CDR3 length equals 14 residues. J gave up 5 bases and V 5 bases, and 3 bases lay outside the gene matches. DNA of the CDR3: TGTGCCACCAGTGCCGGGACAGGGGGCGACGAGCAGTACTTC. It encodes CATSAGTGGDEQYF.